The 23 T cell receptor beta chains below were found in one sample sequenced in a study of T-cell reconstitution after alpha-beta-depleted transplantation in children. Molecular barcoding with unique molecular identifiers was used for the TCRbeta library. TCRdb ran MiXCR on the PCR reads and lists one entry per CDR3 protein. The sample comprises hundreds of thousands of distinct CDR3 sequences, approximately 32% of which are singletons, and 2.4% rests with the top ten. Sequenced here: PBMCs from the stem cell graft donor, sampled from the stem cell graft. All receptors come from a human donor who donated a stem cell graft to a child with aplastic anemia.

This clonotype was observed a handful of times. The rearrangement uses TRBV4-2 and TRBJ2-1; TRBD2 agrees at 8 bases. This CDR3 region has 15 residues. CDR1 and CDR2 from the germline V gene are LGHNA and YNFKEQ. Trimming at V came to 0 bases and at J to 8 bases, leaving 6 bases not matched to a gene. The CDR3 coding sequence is TGTGCCAGCAGCCAAGATCCGGGAGGGATAGATGAGCAGTTCTTC. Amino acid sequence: CASSQDPGGIDEQFF.

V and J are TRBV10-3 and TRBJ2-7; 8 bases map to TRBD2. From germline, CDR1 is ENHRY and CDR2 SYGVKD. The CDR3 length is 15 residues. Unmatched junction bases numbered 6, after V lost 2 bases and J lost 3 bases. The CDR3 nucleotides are TGTGCCATCAGTGAGGAAGCGGGAGCCGACTACGAGCAGTACTTC. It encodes CAISEEAGADYEQYF.

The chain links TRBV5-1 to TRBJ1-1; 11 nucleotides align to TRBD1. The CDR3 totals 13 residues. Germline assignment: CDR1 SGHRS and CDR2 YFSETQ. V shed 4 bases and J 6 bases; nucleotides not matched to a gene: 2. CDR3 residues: CASSAGQGAEAFF. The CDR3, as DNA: TGCGCCAGCAGCGCGGGACAGGGGGCTGAAGCTTTCTTT.

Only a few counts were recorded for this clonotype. CDR3 loop: CASRRARGLGNTIYF. In DNA, the CDR3 is TGTGCCAGCAGGCGGGCGAGGGGGCTCGGAAACACCATATATTTT. The gene calls are TRBV6-1 and TRBJ1-3; TRBD1 matches 7 bases. Germline CDR1 reads MNHNS; CDR2 reads SASEGT. This CDR3 region has 15 residues. J lost 4 bases, V lost 6 bases, and 9 bases had no gene match.

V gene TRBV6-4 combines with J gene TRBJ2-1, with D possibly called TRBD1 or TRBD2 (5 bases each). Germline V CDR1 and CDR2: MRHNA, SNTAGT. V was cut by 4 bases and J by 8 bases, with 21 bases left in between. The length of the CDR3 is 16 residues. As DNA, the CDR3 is TGTGCCAGCAGTGTCGGGGCAGTGGAGTTTAGCCATGAGCAGTTCTTC. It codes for CASSVGAVEFSHEQFF.

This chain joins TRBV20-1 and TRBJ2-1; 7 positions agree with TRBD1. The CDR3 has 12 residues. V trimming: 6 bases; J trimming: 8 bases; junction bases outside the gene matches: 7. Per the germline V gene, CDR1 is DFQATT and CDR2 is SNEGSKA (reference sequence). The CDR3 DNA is TGCAGTGCCGAGTTCACAGGGGATGAGCAGTTCTTC. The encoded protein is CSAEFTGDEQFF.

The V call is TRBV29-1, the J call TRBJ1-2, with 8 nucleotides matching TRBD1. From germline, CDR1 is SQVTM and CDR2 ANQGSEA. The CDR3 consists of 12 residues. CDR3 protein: CSVDRAGYGYTF. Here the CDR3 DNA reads TGCAGTGTGGACAGGGCAGGGTATGGCTACACCTTC. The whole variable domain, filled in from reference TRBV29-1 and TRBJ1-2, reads SAVISQKPSRDICQRGTSLTIQCQVDSQVTMMFWYRQQPGQSLTLIATANQGSEATYESGFVIDKFPISRPNLTFSTLTVSNMSPEDSSIYLCSVDRAGYGYTFGSGTRLTVV.

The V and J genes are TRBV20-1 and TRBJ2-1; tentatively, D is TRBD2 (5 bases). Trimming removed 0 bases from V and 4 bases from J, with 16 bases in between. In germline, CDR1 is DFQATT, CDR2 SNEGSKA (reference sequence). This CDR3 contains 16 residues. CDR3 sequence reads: CSARDIEGGRYNEQFF. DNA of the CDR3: TGCAGTGCTAGAGATATAGAAGGAGGCCGATACAATGAGCAGTTCTTC.

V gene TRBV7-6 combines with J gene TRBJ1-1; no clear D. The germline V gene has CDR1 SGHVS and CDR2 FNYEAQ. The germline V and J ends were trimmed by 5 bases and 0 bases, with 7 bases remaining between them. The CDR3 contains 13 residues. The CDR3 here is CASSADVNTEAFF. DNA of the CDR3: TGTGCCAGCAGCGCCGACGTGAACACTGAAGCTTTCTTT. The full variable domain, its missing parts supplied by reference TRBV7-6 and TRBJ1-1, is GAGVSQSPRYKVTKRGQDVALRCDPISGHVSLYWYRQALGQGPEFLTYFNYEAQQDKSGLPNDRFSAERPEGSISTLTIQRTEQRDSAMYRCASSADVNTEAFFGQGTRLTVV.

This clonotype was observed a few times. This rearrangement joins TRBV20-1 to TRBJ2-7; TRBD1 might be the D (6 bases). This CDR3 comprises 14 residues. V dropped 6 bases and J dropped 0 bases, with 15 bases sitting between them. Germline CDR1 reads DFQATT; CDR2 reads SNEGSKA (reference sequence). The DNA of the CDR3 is TGCAGTGCGGAACGGACAGCAAACTCCTACGAGCAGTACTTC. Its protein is CSAERTANSYEQYF.

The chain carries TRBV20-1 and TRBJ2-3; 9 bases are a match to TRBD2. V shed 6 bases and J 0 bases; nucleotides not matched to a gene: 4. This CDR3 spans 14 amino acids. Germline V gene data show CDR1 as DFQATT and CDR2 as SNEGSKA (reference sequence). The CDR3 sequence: CSARTSASTDTQYF. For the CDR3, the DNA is TGCAGTGCAAGGACTAGCGCTAGCACAGATACGCAGTATTTT.

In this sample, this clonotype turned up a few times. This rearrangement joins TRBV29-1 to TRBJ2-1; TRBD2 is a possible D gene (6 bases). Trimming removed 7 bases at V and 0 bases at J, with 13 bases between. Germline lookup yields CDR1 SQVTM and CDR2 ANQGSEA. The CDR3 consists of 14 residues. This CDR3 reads CSAGGTSSYNEQFF. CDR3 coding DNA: TGCAGCGCAGGCGGGACCAGCTCCTACAATGAGCAGTTCTTC.

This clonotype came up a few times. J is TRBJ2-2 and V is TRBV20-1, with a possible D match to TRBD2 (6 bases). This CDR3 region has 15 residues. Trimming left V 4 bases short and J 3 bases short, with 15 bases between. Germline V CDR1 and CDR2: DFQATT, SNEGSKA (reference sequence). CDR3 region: CSAIGGAGYTGELFF. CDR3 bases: TGCAGTGCTATCGGAGGGGCCGGGTACACCGGGGAGCTGTTTTTT.

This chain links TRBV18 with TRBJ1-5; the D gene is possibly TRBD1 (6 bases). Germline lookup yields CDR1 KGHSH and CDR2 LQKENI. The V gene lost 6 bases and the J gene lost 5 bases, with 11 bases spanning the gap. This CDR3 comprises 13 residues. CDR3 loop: CASSTQGDQPQHF. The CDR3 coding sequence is TGTGCCAGCTCCACACAGGGCGATCAGCCCCAGCATTTT.

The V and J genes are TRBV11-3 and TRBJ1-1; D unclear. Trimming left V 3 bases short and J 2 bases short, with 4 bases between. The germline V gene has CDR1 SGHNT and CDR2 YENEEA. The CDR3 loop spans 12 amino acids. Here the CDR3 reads CASSFQNTEAFF. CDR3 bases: TGTGCCAGCAGCTTCCAAAACACTGAAGCTTTCTTT.

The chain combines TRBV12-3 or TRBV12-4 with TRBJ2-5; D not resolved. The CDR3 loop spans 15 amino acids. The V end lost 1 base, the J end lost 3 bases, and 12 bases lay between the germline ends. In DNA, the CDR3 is TGTGCCAGCAGTTTAGTCATGGGCCAGAAAGAGACCCAGTACTTC. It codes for CASSLVMGQKETQYF.

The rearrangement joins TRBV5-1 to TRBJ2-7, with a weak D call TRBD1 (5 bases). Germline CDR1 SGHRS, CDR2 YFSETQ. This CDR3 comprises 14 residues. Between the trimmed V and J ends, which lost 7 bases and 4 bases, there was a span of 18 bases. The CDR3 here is CASALLVGAYEQYF. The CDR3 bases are TGCGCCAGCGCATTGCTTGTAGGGGCTTACGAGCAGTACTTC.

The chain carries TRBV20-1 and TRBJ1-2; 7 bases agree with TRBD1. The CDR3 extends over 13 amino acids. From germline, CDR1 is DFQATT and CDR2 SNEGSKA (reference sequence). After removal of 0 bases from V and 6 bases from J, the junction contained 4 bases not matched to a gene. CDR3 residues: CSARDPGTDGYTF. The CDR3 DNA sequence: TGCAGTGCTAGAGATCCAGGGACAGATGGCTACACCTTC.

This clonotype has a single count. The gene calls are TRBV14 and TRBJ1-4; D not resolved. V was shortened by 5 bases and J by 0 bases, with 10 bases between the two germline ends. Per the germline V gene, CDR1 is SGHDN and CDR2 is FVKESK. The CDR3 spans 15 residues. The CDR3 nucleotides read TGTGCCAGCAGCTTCGGCTTCGCAACTAATGAAAAACTGTTTTTT. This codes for CASSFGFATNEKLFF.

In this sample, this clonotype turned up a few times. The CDR3 region is CSALEGLNTEAFF. The CDR3, as DNA: TGCAGTGCCTTAGAGGGATTAAACACTGAAGCTTTCTTT. V usage is TRBV20-1 and J usage is TRBJ1-1; D uncertain. V was clipped by 6 bases and J by 2 bases, with 13 bases between them. The CDR3 has 13 amino acids. Looked up from germline, CDR1 is DFQATT and CDR2 is SNEGSKA (reference sequence).

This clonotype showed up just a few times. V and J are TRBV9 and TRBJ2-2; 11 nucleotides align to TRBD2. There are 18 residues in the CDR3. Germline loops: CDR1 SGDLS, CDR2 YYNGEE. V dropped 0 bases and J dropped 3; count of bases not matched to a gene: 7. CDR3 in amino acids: CASSVASGRLVYTGELFF. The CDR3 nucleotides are TGTGCCAGCAGCGTAGCTAGCGGGAGGCTGGTGTACACCGGGGAGCTGTTTTTT.

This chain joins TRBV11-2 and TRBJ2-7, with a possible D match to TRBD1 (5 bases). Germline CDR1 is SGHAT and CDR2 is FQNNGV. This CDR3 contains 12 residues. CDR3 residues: CERGSDRYEQYV. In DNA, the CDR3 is TGTGAAAGGGGAAGCGATCGCTACGAGCAGTACGTC.

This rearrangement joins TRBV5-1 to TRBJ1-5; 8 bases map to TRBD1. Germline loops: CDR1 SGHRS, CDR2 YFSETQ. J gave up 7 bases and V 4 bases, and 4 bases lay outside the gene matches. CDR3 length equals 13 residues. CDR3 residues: CASSERQGQPQHF. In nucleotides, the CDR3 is TGCGCCAGCAGCGAAAGACAGGGGCAGCCCCAGCATTTT.